This TCR beta chain appears in the sequencing data of a study of T cell clonotyping in hematopoietic cell transplantation (dated by TCRdb to about 2021). Turning to the overall study: The study collected 135 blood samples from some 33 consecutive transplant recipients and their related donors. Patient recruitment ran from 2015 to January 2017, and follow-up continued until late 2020 or death. General study outcomes and caveats: Recipient repertoires showed only a small fraction of overlap with donor repertoires, and over 95% appeared de novo at the given depth. Recipient TCR diversity fell after transplant, with pathologically expanded clonotypes rising progressively from day 30 to day 180. The sample size was limited, and CD4 and CD8 repertoire contributions could not be separated because cells were not sorted. Broader TCR repertoire diversity after transplant was predicted by Inverse Simpson Index values from donors and from recipients before transplant.

The immunoSEQ assay, a bias-controlled multiplex PCR using V- and J-specific primers, was used to amplify TCR beta CDR3 regions from genomic DNA. A proprietary barcode and Illumina adapter sequences were added to the CDR3 amplicons in a second PCR step. CDR3 libraries were sequenced on an Illumina MiSeq instrument. In the original analysis: Export and quality control were done with immunoSEQ Analyzer 3.0, while downstream analyses used R Bioconductor and Immunarch. Only productive rearrangements within the normalized downsampled data set were used in the calculation of repertoire metrics. Clonotypes larger than 5 templates in the normalized cohort were defined as pathologically expanded. Repertoire diversity was measured with the Inverse Simpson Index. To capture all clonotypes, CMV-specificity analyses were performed on the non-normalized data set. TCRdb carries this immuneACCESS record with in-frame sequences only. Its versions omit some clonotypes, under half of them owing to an unresolved V gene in the studies checked, with the rest unexplained. The V and J calls and the clone size are those of that table, but D and trimming were determined from the DNA. The sample table records some 29,000 clones; more than 85% of these occur just once. About 10% of the sample is held by the ten biggest clonotypes.

Trimming costs V 2 bases and J 0 bases, and their ends lie 9 bases apart. The CDR3, cysteine through phenylalanine, is 14 amino acids long. CDR3 DNA is the only sequence kept; it has 42 bases, read in frame from the first base. CDR1 is given as SGHNT and CDR2 as YYREEE, both from the germline V gene (reference sequence). Note on this clone: The specificity of this receptor is unknown. It has no much larger one-base neighbor in the sample; base qualities were not kept.

Per the publication, the time point label means: 100 days after allo-HCT. Recipient blood was collected about 28 days before transplant and at days 30, 100 and 180 after transplant. Nuclei Lysis Solution was used to extract genomic DNA from fresh or cryopreserved unfractionated peripheral blood mononuclear cells. The rearrangement joined TRBV5-4 to TRBJ2-7; no D gene can be assigned with confidence. The specimen was PBMCs, collected 100 days after allogeneic stem cell transplant. The origin of this receptor is a female patient in her fifties or sixties who had an allogeneic stem cell transplant from a related donor, so the T cells may come from the graft donor. Some clones in this sample may be carry-over from other donors' samples. The DNA sequence is TGTGCCAGCAGCTTAGGGAAGGACTCCTACGAGCAGTACTTC. This translates into CASSLGKDSYEQYF.